The next 8 T cell receptor beta chains were all read from a single sample in a study of long-term antiretroviral therapy in people with HIV. Version v3.0 of the immunoSEQ assay was performed at survey level. Generated by immunoSEQ multiplex PCR, the TCRdb table keeps only in-frame clones and is missing some. The table shows about 30,000 clones, with approximately 94% occurring only once. The sample was unsorted PBMCs, taken about 7.2 years after starting antiretroviral therapy. The receptors originated from a man aged 45-65 years with HIV.

This rearrangement joins TRBV21-1 to TRBJ1-2. TRBV21-1 represents a pseudogene. The CDR3 loop spans 10 amino acids. For the CDR3, the DNA is TGTGCCAGCATCGACTATGGCTACACCTTC. This translates into CASIDYGYTF.

This clone was found a few times. V gene TRBV25-1 combines with J gene TRBJ1-2, with D possibly being TRBD1 (6 bases). CDR1 and CDR2 from the germline V gene are MGHDK and SYGVNS. V shed 2 bases and J shed 8 bases, with 18 bases lying between them. The CDR3 spans 15 residues. CDR3 residues: CASSEGTGRAGGYTF. CDR3 bases: TGTGCCAGCAGTGAAGGCACAGGGCGAGCTGGGGGCTACACCTTC.

This clone was found once. The J gene is TRBJ2-3, the V gene TRBV28; D possibly uses TRBD1 or TRBD2 (5 bases each). Germline V gives CDR1 MDHEN, CDR2 SYDVKM. Trimming took off 8 bases at V and 6 bases at J, with 15 bases between the two ends. The CDR3 is 13 residues long. The CDR3, as DNA: TGTGCCAGCTGGCGATCGGGGCGGGATACGCAGTATTTT. This sequence encodes CASWRSGRDTQYF.

The chain has TRBV27 and TRBJ1-1, with D perhaps TRBD1 (6 bases). There are 14 residues in the CDR3. V was trimmed by 3 bases and J by 5 bases, leaving 13 bases between them. CDR1 is MNHEY and CDR2 is SMNVEV in the germline V gene (reference sequence). The CDR3 sequence is CASSFRTGKTEAFF. For the CDR3, the DNA is TGTGCCAGCAGTTTTCGAACAGGGAAAACTGAAGCTTTCTTT.

The rearrangement joins TRBV7-8 to TRBJ2-2, with 11 bases that match TRBD2. The CDR3 consists of 18 residues. Germline assignment: CDR1 SGHVS and CDR2 FQNEAQ. V was pared by 2 bases and J by 0 bases, with 5 bases of the junction left unmatched. The CDR3 sequence: CASSLQLAGVTNTGELFF. DNA for the CDR3: TGTGCCAGCAGCTTACAACTAGCGGGGGTTACGAACACCGGGGAGCTGTTTTTT. The variable domain in full, with the rest retrieved from reference TRBV7-8 and TRBJ2-2, is GAGVSQSPRYKVAKRGQDVALRCDPISGHVSLFWYQQALGQGPEFLTYFQNEAQLDKSGLPSDRFFAERPEGSVSTLKIQRTQQEDSAVYLCASSLQLAGVTNTGELFFGEGSRLTVL.

This rearrangement joins TRBV30 to TRBJ1-2; D unclear. This CDR3 spans 17 amino acids. Deletions cut 0 bases from V and 4 bases from J, with 21 bases between. Germline CDR1 is GTSNPN and CDR2 is SVGIG (reference sequence). CDR3 sequence reads: CAWSVLMRQLPFYGYTF. In DNA form, the CDR3 reads TGTGCCTGGAGTGTCTTGATGCGGCAGTTACCTTTCTATGGCTACACCTTC.

The chain employs TRBV29-1 and TRBJ2-7; a possible D gene is TRBD1 (6 bases). CDR3 size: 13 residues. V was trimmed by 4 bases and J by 3 bases, leaving 13 bases between them. Per the germline V gene, CDR1 is SQVTM and CDR2 is ANQGSEA. CDR3 amino acids: CSVAPGQVYEQYF. The CDR3 DNA is TGCAGCGTTGCGCCGGGACAAGTCTACGAGCAGTACTTC.

Remarks on this clone: The sample contains more than one DNA sequence encoding this CDR3. V gene TRBV30 combines with J gene TRBJ2-1; D ambiguous. V lost 0 bases and J 0 bases, leaving 3 bases between the germline ends. Germline V gives CDR1 GTSNPN, CDR2 SVGIG (reference sequence). This CDR3 has 13 amino acids. DNA for the CDR3: TGTGCCTGGAGTGTGGGCTCCTACAATGAGCAGTTCTTC. Encoded protein: CAWSVGSYNEQFF. The entire variable domain, with the rest obtained from reference TRBV30 and TRBJ2-1, is as follows: SQTIHQWPATLVQPVGSPLSLECTVEGTSNPNLYWYRQAAGRGLQLLFYSVGIGQISSEVPQNLSASRPQDRQFILSSKKLLLSDSGFYLCAWSVGSYNEQFFGPGTRLTVL.